The 13 T cell receptor beta chains presented below share a single source sample, sequenced in a study of cytomegalovirus exposure and HLA in healthy donors. 60 Vbeta and 13 Jbeta primers were used in PCR. Profiled with immunoSEQ multiplex PCR; TCRdb holds only in-frame clones, not every one. The data hold approximately 100,000 clones, with 70% to 80% observed a single time. The sample taken for sequencing was PBMCs. Receptors originate from a man in his fifties or sixties in good health and CMV-seropositive.

The CDR3 loop reads CASGLGASGADQETQYF. CDR3 DNA sequence: TGTGCTAGTGGTTTGGGGGCTAGCGGGGCGGACCAAGAGACCCAGTACTTC. This chain joins TRBV12-5 and TRBJ2-5; 9 bases align to TRBD2. CDR1 is LGHNT and CDR2 is FRNRAP in the germline V gene. The CDR3 consists of 17 residues. J lost 0 bases, V lost 1 base, and 6 bases had no gene match. The full variable domain, with the rest looked up from reference TRBV12-5 and TRBJ2-5, is DARVTQTPRHKVTEMGQEVTMRCQPILGHNTVFWYRQTMMQGLELLAYFRNRAPLDDSGMPKDRFSAEMPDATLATLKIQPSEPRDSAVYFCASGLGASGADQETQYFGPGTRLLVL.

The chain links TRBV2 to TRBJ2-5; 7 bases match TRBD1. From germline, CDR1 is SNHLY and CDR2 FYNNEI. Unmatched junction bases numbered 4, after V lost 6 bases and J lost 0 bases. CDR3 length equals 14 residues. CDR3 nucleotide sequence: TGTGCCAGCAGATGGGGGACAGACCAAGAGACCCAGTACTTC. Encoded protein: CASRWGTDQETQYF. The full variable domain, in which reference TRBV2 and TRBJ2-5 provide the parts outside the CDR3, is EPEVTQTPSHQVTQMGQEVILRCVPISNHLYFYWYRQILGQKVEFLVSFYNNEISEKSEIFDDQFSVERPDGSNFTLKIRSTKLEDSAMYFCASRWGTDQETQYFGPGTRLLVL.

This chain links TRBV5-6 with TRBJ1-5; 7 bases are shared with TRBD1. J lost 5 bases, V lost 1 base, and 9 bases had no gene match. Germline CDR1 reads SGHDT; CDR2 reads YYEEEE. The CDR3 runs 16 residues. CDR3 amino acids: CASSLSFQGVYQPQHF. CDR3 nucleotide sequence: TGTGCCAGCAGCTTGAGTTTCCAGGGGGTTTATCAGCCCCAGCATTTT.

The chain links TRBV5-1 to TRBJ2-3, with TRBD1 matching 9 bases. V trimming: 4 bases; J trimming: 3 bases; junction bases outside the gene matches: 12. The CDR3 runs 17 residues. Per the germline V gene, CDR1 is SGHRS and CDR2 is YFSETQ. Here the CDR3 reads CASSPGQGGVRTDTQYF. The CDR3 region has the DNA TGCGCCAGCAGCCCGGGACAGGGAGGGGTAAGGACAGATACGCAGTATTTT.

The rearrangement uses TRBV6-5 and TRBJ1-2, with 8 bases aligning to TRBD1. CDR1 and CDR2 (germline): MNHEY, SVGAGI. V shed 8 bases, J shed 8 bases, and the junction held 7 bases outside the gene matches. CDR3 size: 12 residues. CDR3 DNA: TGTGCCAGCTCTCAGGGGGCGCGGGGCTACACCTTC. Amino acids: CASSQGARGYTF.

The chain joins TRBV19 to TRBJ1-3, with a possible D match to TRBD1 (6 bases). The CDR3 loop spans 14 amino acids. Germline V CDR1 and CDR2: LNHDA, SQIVND (reference sequence). Trimming cost V 11 bases and J 2 bases, with 16 bases left between them. CDR3 loop: CAVYSGEPGNTIYF. The CDR3 region has the DNA TGTGCCGTTTACTCAGGGGAACCTGGAAACACCATATATTTT. Full variable domain (rest looked up from reference TRBV19 and TRBJ1-3): DGGITQSPKYLFRKEGQNVTLSCEQNLNHDAMYWYRQDPGQGLRLIYYSQIVNDFQKGDIAEGYSVSREKKESFPLTVTSAQKNPTAFYLCAVYSGEPGNTIYFGEGSWLTVV.

This clone has a handful of counts. CDR3 residues: CATPPRSYEQYF. The CDR3 DNA is TGTGCCACCCCCCCTAGGTCCTACGAGCAGTACTTC. This chain joins TRBV15 and TRBJ2-7; D is unresolved. The length of the CDR3 is 12 residues. The V end was cut by 8 bases, the J end by 1 base, with 9 bases between. Per germline, CDR1 LNHNV and CDR2 YYDKDF (reference sequence).

V gene TRBV15 combines with J gene TRBJ2-2; maybe TRBD1 (6 bases). CDR1 is LNHNV, CDR2 YYDKDF, per germline (reference sequence). V lost 0 bases, J lost 1 base, and 9 bases lay in between. This CDR3 contains 16 residues. CDR3: CATSREQGRNTGELFF. The CDR3 DNA is TGTGCCACCAGCAGAGAGCAGGGGCGGAACACCGGGGAGCTGTTTTTT.

The chain links TRBV19 to TRBJ1-6, with D perhaps TRBD1 (5 bases). This CDR3 region has 15 residues. CDR1 is LNHDA, CDR2 SQIVND, per germline (reference sequence). V was shortened by 3 bases and J by 7 bases, with 13 bases between the two germline ends. This CDR3 reads CASSIREGRNSPLHF. In nucleotides, the CDR3 is TGTGCCAGTAGTATCAGGGAAGGGCGCAATTCACCCCTCCACTTT.

This sequence joins TRBV12-5 and TRBJ2-3, with 10 nucleotides matching TRBD2. This CDR3 comprises 12 residues. Germline CDR1 LGHNT, CDR2 FRNRAP. V lost 6 bases to trimming and J lost 14 bases; unmatched junction nucleotides: 8. The CDR3 bases are TGTGCTAGTGGCCCCCTAGCGGGGGCACCGTATTTT. Translation: CASGPLAGAPYF. Full variable domain (missing parts from reference TRBV12-5 and TRBJ2-3): DARVTQTPRHKVTEMGQEVTMRCQPILGHNTVFWYRQTMMQGLELLAYFRNRAPLDDSGMPKDRFSAEMPDATLATLKIQPSEPRDSAVYFCASGPLAGAPYFGPGTRLTVL.

Only a few counts were recorded for this clone. V usage is TRBV19 and J usage is TRBJ1-4; TRBD1 agrees at 8 bases. V shed 5 bases, J shed 5 bases, and the junction held 4 bases outside the gene matches. Germline V CDR1 and CDR2: LNHDA, SQIVND (reference sequence). CDR3 length: 14 residues. CDR3 residues: CASSFDRGNEKLFF. Here the CDR3 DNA reads TGTGCCAGTAGTTTCGACAGGGGCAATGAAAAACTGTTTTTT.

This clone was observed a single time. The V gene is TRBV6-6, the J gene TRBJ2-7; a possible D gene is TRBD1 (7 bases). The germline V gene encodes CDR1 MNHNY and CDR2 SVGAGI (reference sequence). The V and J ends lost 5 bases and 5 bases respectively, with 13 bases between them. This CDR3 contains 13 residues. In DNA form, the CDR3 reads TGTGCCAGCAGTGCGGACAGGAGGGACGAGCAGTACTTC. As protein: CASSADRRDEQYF.

The rearrangement uses TRBV5-5 and TRBJ2-1; a weak D match, TRBD1 (6 bases). From germline, CDR1 is SGHKS and CDR2 YYEKEE (reference sequence). The CDR3 totals 13 residues. Trimming removed 5 bases from V and 6 bases from J, with 12 bases in between. DNA for the CDR3: TGTGCCAGCAGTTACAGGGAACCCAATGAGCAGTTCTTC. Protein sequence: CASSYREPNEQFF.